The clone carrying this TCR beta chain has a handful of counts. Donation came from healthy HIV-negative adults that had no recent acute infections or vaccinations. Using immunoSEQ multiplex PCR, the repertoire was profiled, and TCRdb retains in-frame clones only, with some absent. This repertoire shows approximately 2.5 million clones, around nine tenths found once; its top ten account for 0.11% to 0.15%. This entry comes from a study of shared clonotypes between healthy human individuals. Between the trimmed V and J ends, which lost 0 bases and 6 bases, there was a span of 9 bases. The CDR3 sequence is 14 residues long. Germline CDR1 SGHRS, CDR2 YFSETQ.

The receptor was isolated from a man in his late teens or twenties in good health. This chain links TRBV5-1 with TRBJ2-2; no reliable D call. The specimen sequenced was naive CD4+ T cells sorted from blood. Indicated subset: CD45RA+ positively selected. CDR3 protein: CASSLEGSPGELFF. The CDR3 DNA reads as TGCGCCAGCAGCTTGGAGGGCAGCCCCGGGGAGCTGTTTTTT.